This TCR beta chain was captured by sequencing in a study of T-cell reconstitution after alpha-beta-depleted transplantation in children. Study-wide findings and caveats: One year after transplant, T-cell counts and diversity came mostly from newly produced T cells.

This clonotype occurred many times. What it binds is not known. Unique molecular identifiers tagged the TCRbeta library. Each CDR3 protein gets one entry after TCRdb re-called the PCR reads with MiXCR. The sample includes around 300,000 distinct CDR3 sequences, almost 8% seen only once; the top ten take about 9.3%. This CDR3 has 15 amino acids. The junction had 9 bases not matched to a gene; V was cut back by 10 bases and J by 1 base. Germline CDR1 is ENHRY and CDR2 is SYGVKD. The TCR was taken from a female patient aged 2-9 years who had a stem cell transplant for Fanconi anemia, so the T cells may come from the graft donor. This specimen consisted of peripheral blood, obtained 360 days after TCRalphabeta/CD19-depleted stem cell transplant. This chain connects TRBV10-3 to TRBJ1-1, with TRBD1 matching 10 bases. CDR3 residues: CATGQGVGENTEAFF. The CDR3 coding sequence is TGTGCCACTGGACAGGGGGTTGGAGAGAACACTGAAGCTTTCTTT.